The 20 T cell receptor beta chains below were found in one sample sequenced in a study of cytomegalovirus exposure and HLA in healthy donors. Vbeta (60) and Jbeta (13) primers were used in the PCR. Produced via immunoSEQ multiplex PCR; TCRdb's table is partial and in-frame only. The top ten clones hold approximately 1.2% of a sample with approximately 130,000 clones, around 77% of them seen once. The sample consisted of PBMCs. The source is a man aged 45-65 years in good health and CMV-seronegative.

V usage is TRBV30 and J usage is TRBJ2-3; D gene ambiguous. The germline V and J ends were trimmed by 0 bases and 5 bases, with 9 bases remaining between them. Germline V lookup: CDR1 GTSNPN, CDR2 SVGIG (reference sequence). This CDR3 is built from 13 residues. Here the CDR3 reads CAWSVRLRDTQYF. In DNA form, the CDR3 reads TGTGCCTGGAGTGTACGTCTCAGAGATACGCAGTATTTT. Together with reference TRBV30 and TRBJ2-3, the CDR3 gives the full variable domain: SQTIHQWPATLVQPVGSPLSLECTVEGTSNPNLYWYRQAAGRGLQLLFYSVGIGQISSEVPQNLSASRPQDRQFILSSKKLLLSDSGFYLCAWSVRLRDTQYFGPGTRLTVL.

The rearrangement uses TRBV18 and TRBJ1-1; D uncertain. CDR1 and CDR2 from the germline V gene are KGHSH and LQKENI. Trimming stripped 3 bases from V and 1 base from J, with 6 bases between. This CDR3 comprises 13 residues. The CDR3 DNA is TGTGCCAGCTCACCCTTGCGGAACACTGAAGCTTTCTTT. Translating gives CASSPLRNTEAFF.

The sample holds one count of this clone. CDR3 loop: CASSRDSYEQYF. CDR3 in DNA: TGTGCCAGCTCACGGGACAGCTACGAGCAGTACTTC. This chain joins TRBV18 and TRBJ2-7; TRBD1 matches at 7 bases. The CDR3 totals 12 residues. The J segment lost 3 bases and the V segment lost 4 bases, leaving 0 bases of the junction unmatched. Germline values: CDR1 KGHSH, CDR2 LQKENI.

The rearrangement uses TRBV28 and TRBJ2-1; TRBD2 aligns across 11 bases. Germline V gene data show CDR1 as MDHEN and CDR2 as SYDVKM. Trimming took 2 bases from V and 7 from J; bases not matched to a gene: 4. The CDR3 totals 15 residues. The CDR3 sequence is CASSLLAGGSNEQFF. CDR3 DNA sequence: TGTGCCAGCAGTTTACTAGCGGGAGGATCGAATGAGCAGTTCTTC.

The CDR3 DNA reads TGTGCCAGCAGCCGATCTCCGGGACAGAATGGCTACACCTTC. Translation: CASSRSPGQNGYTF. The chain has TRBV2 and TRBJ1-2; 7 bases fit TRBD1. Germline CDR1 reads SNHLY; CDR2 reads FYNNEI. The CDR3 length is 14 residues. V shed 6 bases, J shed 6 bases, and the junction held 10 bases outside the gene matches.

CDR3 in DNA: TGTGCCAGCAGTGACTCGGCAGGGGCGGCGGATACGCAGTATTTT. It codes for CASSDSAGAADTQYF. This chain connects TRBV6-4 to TRBJ2-3, with D possibly TRBD1 on 6 matching bases. Trimming removed 0 bases from V and 6 bases from J, with 13 bases in between. The germline gives CDR1 MRHNA, CDR2 SNTAGT. The CDR3 spans 15 residues.

This chain uses TRBV5-1 with TRBJ2-5; D may be TRBD2 (5 bases). Germline V CDR1 and CDR2: SGHRS, YFSETQ. This CDR3 has 12 amino acids. Trimming left V 4 bases short and J 5 bases short, with 9 bases between. CDR3 residues: CASSPEVETQYF. The CDR3 DNA sequence: TGCGCCAGCAGCCCGGAGGTGGAGACCCAGTACTTC. The whole variable domain, filled in from reference TRBV5-1 and TRBJ2-5, reads KAGVTQTPRYLIKTRGQQVTLSCSPISGHRSVSWYQQTPGQGLQFLFEYFSETQRNKGNFPGRFSGRQFSNSRSEMNVSTLELGDSALYLCASSPEVETQYFGPGTRLLVL.

This chain connects TRBV7-3 to TRBJ2-1; 9 positions match TRBD1. V was clipped by 0 bases and J by 4 bases; unmatched bases: 7. Germline V gene data show CDR1 as SGHTA and CDR2 as FQGTGA. The CDR3 runs 17 residues. In DNA form, the CDR3 reads TGTGCCAGCAGCTTAACGTCCGGGACAGGGAGTTACAATGAGCAGTTCTTC. Its protein product is CASSLTSGTGSYNEQFF.

J is TRBJ1-1 and V is TRBV6-6; D is possibly TRBD1 (5 bases). The CDR3 is made up of 13 amino acids. V lost 5 bases and J 4 bases, leaving 11 bases between the germline ends. Germline loops: CDR1 MNHNY, CDR2 SVGAGI (reference sequence). The CDR3 DNA reads as TGTGCCAGCAGTAAGGACGGGGGCACTGAAGCTTTCTTT. It codes for CASSKDGGTEAFF.

Points on this clone: An end of the junction differs from the germline gene, which may be a read error. CDR3 sequence reads: CSSSRGTAEAFF. The CDR3 region has the DNA TGTTCCAGCAGCCGGGGGACAGCTGAAGCTTTCTTT. The rearrangement joins TRBV7-9 to TRBJ1-1, with 7 nucleotides matching TRBD1. The CDR3 is made up of 12 amino acids. The V gene's germline CDR1 is SEHNR and CDR2 FQNEAQ (reference sequence).

The chain carries TRBV7-2 and TRBJ2-3; no clear D gene. The CDR3 has 12 residues. CDR1 is SGHTA, CDR2 FQGNSA, per germline. Trimming took 3 bases from V and 5 from J, leaving 6 bases between them. The CDR3 DNA reads TGTGCCAGCAGCTTCCGAGGAGATACGCAGTATTTT. Protein: CASSFRGDTQYF.

This chain links TRBV7-2 with TRBJ2-7, with 8 bases identical to TRBD2. The CDR3 is made up of 14 amino acids. J gave up 5 bases and V 5 bases, and 8 bases lay outside the gene matches. The germline V gene encodes CDR1 SGHTA and CDR2 FQGNSA. In DNA form, the CDR3 reads TGTGCCAGCAGCCCCGGACTAGCTCACAACGAGCAGTACTTC. Its translation is CASSPGLAHNEQYF. Full variable domain (rest looked up from reference TRBV7-2 and TRBJ2-7): GAGVSQSPSNKVTEKGKDVELRCDPISGHTALYWYRQSLGQGLEFLIYFQGNSAPDKSGLPSDRFSAERTGGSVSTLTIQRTQQEDSAVYLCASSPGLAHNEQYFGPGTRLTVT.

The V gene is TRBV2, the J gene TRBJ1-1, with a tentative D call TRBD1 (6 bases). The V gene lost 4 bases and the J gene lost 4 bases, with 13 bases spanning the gap. Germline assignment: CDR1 SNHLY and CDR2 FYNNEI. This CDR3 has 14 residues. The CDR3 spells CASSAQGRGTEAFF. In DNA form, the CDR3 reads TGTGCCAGCAGTGCACAGGGCCGGGGCACTGAAGCTTTCTTT.

V gene TRBV5-4 combines with J gene TRBJ2-3, with TRBD1 matching over 7 bases. J gave up 0 bases and V 4 bases, and 8 bases lay outside the gene matches. The germline gives CDR1 SGHNT, CDR2 YYREEE (reference sequence). CDR3 length: 16 residues. Written as DNA, the CDR3 is TGTGCCAGCAGCCGAGGGACAGCCACTAGCACAGATACGCAGTATTTT. It encodes CASSRGTATSTDTQYF.

The V gene is TRBV5-6, the J gene TRBJ1-1; D is uncertain. The CDR3 runs to 14 residues. Germline values: CDR1 SGHDT, CDR2 YYEEEE. With 0 bases removed from V and 0 bases from J, the gap between germline ends came to 6 bases. The CDR3 DNA follows: TGTGCCAGCAGCTTGGCCACACTGAACACTGAAGCTTTCTTT. Amino acids: CASSLATLNTEAFF.

This rearrangement joins TRBV11-2 to TRBJ2-5; D possibly corresponds to TRBD2 (7 bases). The CDR3 is 15 residues long. Germline loops: CDR1 SGHAT, CDR2 FQNNGV. Trimming pared 7 bases from V and 4 bases from J, leaving 19 bases between. The CDR3 loop is CASNRGTWEGETQYF. CDR3 bases: TGTGCCAGCAACCGCGGGACATGGGAGGGAGAGACCCAGTACTTC.

A few counts support this clone. This chain connects TRBV6-1 to TRBJ2-2; 8 nucleotides line up with TRBD1. V lost 6 bases, J lost 3 bases, and 9 bases stayed unmatched. CDR1 and CDR2 (germline): MNHNS, SASEGT. The CDR3 is 16 amino acids. The CDR3 here is CASRESTGVHTGELFF. In DNA, the CDR3 is TGTGCCAGCAGGGAATCGACAGGGGTGCACACCGGGGAGCTGTTTTTT.

The J gene is TRBJ1-2, the V gene TRBV5-4; D perhaps matches TRBD1 (6 bases). The CDR3 runs to 15 residues. Germline-derived CDR1 and CDR2 are SGHNT and YYREEE (reference sequence). The V end was cut by 0 bases, the J end by 3 bases, with 12 bases between. Here the CDR3 reads CASSLARGQHYGYTF. The CDR3 nucleotides read TGTGCCAGCAGCTTGGCCAGGGGCCAACACTATGGCTACACCTTC.

The rearrangement uses TRBV9 and TRBJ2-3; a weak D match, TRBD2 (6 bases). Germline CDR1 reads SGDLS; CDR2 reads YYNGEE. CDR3 length equals 14 residues. Trimming removed 0 bases at V and 6 bases at J, with 11 bases between. CDR3 nucleotide sequence: TGTGCCAGCAGCGTAGGCGGGGCCGCGGATACGCAGTATTTT. Translation: CASSVGGAADTQYF.

This clone was detected once. The chain uses TRBV5-8 and TRBJ1-3, with D uncertain. This CDR3 has 15 amino acids. Trimming removed 0 bases from V and 0 bases from J, with 7 bases in between. In germline, CDR1 is SGHTS, CDR2 YDEGEE. The CDR3 nucleotides are TGTGCCAGCAGCTTGGGGAGCTTCTCTGGAAACACCATATATTTT. Its protein is CASSLGSFSGNTIYF.